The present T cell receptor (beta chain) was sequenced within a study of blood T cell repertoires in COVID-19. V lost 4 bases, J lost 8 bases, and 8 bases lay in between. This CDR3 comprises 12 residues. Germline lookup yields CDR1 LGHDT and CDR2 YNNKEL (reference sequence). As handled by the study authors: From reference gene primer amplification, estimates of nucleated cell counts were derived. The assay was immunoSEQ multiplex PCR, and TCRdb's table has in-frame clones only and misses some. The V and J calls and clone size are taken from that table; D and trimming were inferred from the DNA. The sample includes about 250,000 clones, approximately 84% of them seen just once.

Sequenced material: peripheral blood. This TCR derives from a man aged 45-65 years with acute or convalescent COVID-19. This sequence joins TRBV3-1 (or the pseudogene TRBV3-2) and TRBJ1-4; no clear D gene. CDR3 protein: CASSPQTEKLFF. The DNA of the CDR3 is TGTGCCAGCAGCCCTCAGACAGAAAAACTGTTTTTT.